This T cell receptor (beta chain) was identified during a study of CD8 T cells in Susac syndrome. RNA amounts of 0.5 to 1 ug underwent reverse transcription with random hexamers. One entry per CDR3 protein, called by TCRdb with MiXCR from the immunoSEQ multiplex PCR reads. The table records 84,000 or so distinct CDR3 sequences, 96% of them present only once. The CDR3 has 14 amino acids. CDR1 and CDR2 from the germline V gene are DFQATT and SNEGSKA (reference sequence). The V end lost 2 bases, the J end lost 2 bases, and 12 bases lay between the germline ends. This chain links TRBV20-1 with TRBJ2-5; TRBD2 might be the D (5 bases). The sequence was collected from a human donor with Susac syndrome. What was sequenced was CD8+ T cells from PBMCs. The CDR3 loop reads CSARQTEVQETQYF. The DNA of the CDR3 is TGCAGTGCTAGACAGACGGAGGTACAAGAGACCCAGTACTTC.